The entry that follows covers one T cell receptor (beta chain) sequence. The data are from a study of blood T cell repertoires in COVID-19. This CDR3 region has 12 residues. Trimming stripped 0 bases from V and 11 bases from J, with 10 bases between. Germline CDR1 reads ENHRY; CDR2 reads SYGVKD. Generated by immunoSEQ multiplex PCR, the TCRdb table keeps only in-frame clones and is missing some. Of about 33,000 clones in the sample, around 90% are singletons; the top ten hold around 6.9%. The rearrangement links TRBV10-3 to TRBJ1-2; D is perhaps TRBD1 (5 bases). The sample was peripheral blood. The sequence derives from a human donor in a cohort sampled during active COVID-19. The chain's CDR3 is CAISESTEPYTF. Written as DNA, the CDR3 is TGTGCCATCAGTGAGTCGACAGAACCATACACCTTC.